This entry concerns a single TCR beta chain. Antigen unknown. The sample belongs to a study of response to subunit inactivated influenza vaccine. Study outcomes and limitations: It was the authors' suggestion that each seasonal influenza vaccination recruits few new T cells.

Per germline, CDR1 SGHRS and CDR2 YFSETQ. V shed 0 bases and J shed 4 bases, with 10 bases lying between them. The CDR3 contains 14 residues. TCRdb analysed the RT-PCR reads with MiXCR anew, one entry per CDR3 protein. This sample has over 450,000 distinct CDR3 sequences; 10% to 15% occur once, and the top ten carry less than 15%. The TCR sequence derives from a man aged 45 to 65 who received an inactivated influenza vaccine. The chain carries TRBV5-1 and TRBJ1-1; D not certain. This sample comprised PBMCs from blood, obtained 40 to 50 days after vaccination. CDR3 coding DNA: TGCGCCAGCAGCTTGGAGGCCGGGGTCACTGAAGCTTTCTTT. Residues: CASSLEAGVTEAFF.